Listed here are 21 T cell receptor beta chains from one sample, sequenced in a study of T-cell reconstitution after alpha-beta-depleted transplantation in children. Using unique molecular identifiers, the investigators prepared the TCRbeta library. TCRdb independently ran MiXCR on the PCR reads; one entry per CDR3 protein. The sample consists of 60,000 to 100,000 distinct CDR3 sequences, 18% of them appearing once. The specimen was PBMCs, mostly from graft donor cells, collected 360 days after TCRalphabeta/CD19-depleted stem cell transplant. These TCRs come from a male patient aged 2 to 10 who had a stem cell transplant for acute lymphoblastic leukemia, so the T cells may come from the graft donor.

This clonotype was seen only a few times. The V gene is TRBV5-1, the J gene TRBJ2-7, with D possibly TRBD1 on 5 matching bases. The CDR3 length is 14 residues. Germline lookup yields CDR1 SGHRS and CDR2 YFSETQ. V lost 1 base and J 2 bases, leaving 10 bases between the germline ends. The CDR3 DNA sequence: TGCGCCAGCAGCTTGTATGCAGGGACCTACGAGCAGTACTTC. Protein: CASSLYAGTYEQYF.

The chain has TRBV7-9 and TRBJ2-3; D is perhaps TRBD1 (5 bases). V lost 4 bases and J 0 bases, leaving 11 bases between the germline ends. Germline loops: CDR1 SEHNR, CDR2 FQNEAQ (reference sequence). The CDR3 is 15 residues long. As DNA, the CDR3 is TGTGCCAGCAGCTCCCGGACACCGAGCACAGATACGCAGTATTTT. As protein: CASSSRTPSTDTQYF. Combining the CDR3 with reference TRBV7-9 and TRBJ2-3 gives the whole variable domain DTGVSQNPRHKITKRGQNVTFRCDPISEHNRLYWYRQTLGQGPEFLTYFQNEAQLEKSRLLSDRFSAERPKGSFSTLEIQRTEQGDSAMYLCASSSRTPSTDTQYFGPGTRLTVL.

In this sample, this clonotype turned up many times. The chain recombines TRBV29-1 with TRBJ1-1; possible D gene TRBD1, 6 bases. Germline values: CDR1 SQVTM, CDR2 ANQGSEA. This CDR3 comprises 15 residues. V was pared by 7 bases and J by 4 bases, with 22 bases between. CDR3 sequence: CSGGYPGQWGTEAFF. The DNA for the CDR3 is TGCAGCGGCGGATACCCAGGACAGTGGGGCACTGAAGCTTTCTTT.

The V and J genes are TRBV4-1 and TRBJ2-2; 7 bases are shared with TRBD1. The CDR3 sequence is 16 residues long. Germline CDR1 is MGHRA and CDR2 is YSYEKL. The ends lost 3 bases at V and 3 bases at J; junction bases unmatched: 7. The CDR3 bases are TGCGCCAGCAGCCAGCCCGGGACAGCCTACACCGGGGAGCTGTTTTTT. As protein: CASSQPGTAYTGELFF.

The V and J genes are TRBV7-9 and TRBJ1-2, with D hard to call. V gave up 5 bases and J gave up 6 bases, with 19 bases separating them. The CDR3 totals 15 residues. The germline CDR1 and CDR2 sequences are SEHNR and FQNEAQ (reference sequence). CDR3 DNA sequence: TGTGCCAGCAGCATCCGGCCGGGCCCGGGAGATGGCTACACCTTC. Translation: CASSIRPGPGDGYTF. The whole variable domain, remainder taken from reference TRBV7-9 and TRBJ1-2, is DTGVSQNPRHKITKRGQNVTFRCDPISEHNRLYWYRQTLGQGPEFLTYFQNEAQLEKSRLLSDRFSAERPKGSFSTLEIQRTEQGDSAMYLCASSIRPGPGDGYTFGSGTRLTVV.

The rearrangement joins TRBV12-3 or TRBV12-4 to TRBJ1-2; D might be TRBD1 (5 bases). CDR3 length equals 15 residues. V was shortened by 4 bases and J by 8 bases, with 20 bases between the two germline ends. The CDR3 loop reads CASSWGLQGTEGYTF. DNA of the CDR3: TGTGCCAGCAGTTGGGGATTACAAGGGACGGAAGGCTACACCTTC.

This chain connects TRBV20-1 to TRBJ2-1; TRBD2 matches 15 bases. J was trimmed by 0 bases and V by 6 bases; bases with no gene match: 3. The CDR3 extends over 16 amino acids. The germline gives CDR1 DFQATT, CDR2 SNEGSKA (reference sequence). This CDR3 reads CSARTSGRASYNEQFF. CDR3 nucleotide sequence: TGCAGTGCAAGGACTAGCGGGAGGGCCTCCTACAATGAGCAGTTCTTC.

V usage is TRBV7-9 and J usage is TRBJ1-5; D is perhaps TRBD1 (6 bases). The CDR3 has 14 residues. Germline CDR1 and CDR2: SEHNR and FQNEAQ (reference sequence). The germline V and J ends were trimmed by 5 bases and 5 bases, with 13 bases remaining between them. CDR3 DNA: TGTGCCAGCAGCCCGACAGGTCCCGATCAGCCCCAGCATTTT. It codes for CASSPTGPDQPQHF.

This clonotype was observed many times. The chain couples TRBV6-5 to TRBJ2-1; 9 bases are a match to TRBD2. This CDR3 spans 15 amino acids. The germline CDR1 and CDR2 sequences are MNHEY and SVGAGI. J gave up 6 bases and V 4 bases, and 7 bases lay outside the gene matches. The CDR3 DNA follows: TGTGCCAGCAGTTCCCCGGGACTAGCTGTCAATGAGCAGTTCTTC. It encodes CASSSPGLAVNEQFF.

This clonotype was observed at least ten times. The CDR3: CASSKGRPGLGDTQYF. CDR3 nucleotides: TGTGCCAGCAGCAAAGGCCGACCGGGATTAGGGGATACGCAGTATTTT. This chain joins TRBV3-1 and TRBJ2-3; D may be TRBD2 (5 bases). V was clipped by 5 bases and J by 6 bases, with 21 bases between them. CDR3 length: 16 amino acids. Germline V gene data show CDR1 as LGHDT and CDR2 as YNNKEL (reference sequence).

In DNA, the CDR3 is TGTGCCAGCAGCCCTGGTGGAATAGCGGGAGGGCCGGGCGAGCAGTACTTC. Translation gives CASSPGGIAGGPGEQYF. This chain uses TRBV3-1 with TRBJ2-7; 11 positions match TRBD2. The CDR3 loop spans 17 amino acids. The V and J ends lost 4 bases and 6 bases, in that order; junction bases with no gene match: 14. CDR1 is LGHDT, CDR2 YNNKEL, per germline (reference sequence).

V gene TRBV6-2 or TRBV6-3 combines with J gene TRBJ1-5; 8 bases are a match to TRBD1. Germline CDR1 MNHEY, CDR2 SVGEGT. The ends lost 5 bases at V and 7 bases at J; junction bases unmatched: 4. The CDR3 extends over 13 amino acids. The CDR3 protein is CASSDRGRQPQHF. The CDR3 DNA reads TGTGCCAGCAGTGACAGGGGTAGGCAGCCCCAGCATTTT.

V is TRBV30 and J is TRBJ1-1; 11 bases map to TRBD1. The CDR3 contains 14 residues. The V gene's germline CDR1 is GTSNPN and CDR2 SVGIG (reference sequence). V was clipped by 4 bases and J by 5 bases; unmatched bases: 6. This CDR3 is CAWKGTGGLTEAFF. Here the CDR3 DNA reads TGTGCCTGGAAGGGGACAGGGGGGTTGACTGAAGCTTTCTTT.

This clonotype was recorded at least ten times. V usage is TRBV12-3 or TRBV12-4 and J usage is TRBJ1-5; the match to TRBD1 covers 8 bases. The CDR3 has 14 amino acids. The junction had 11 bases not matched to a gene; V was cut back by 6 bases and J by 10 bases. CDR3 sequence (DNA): TGTGCCAGCAGAGCTGACAGGGGCAATTCCCCCCAGCATTTT. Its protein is CASRADRGNSPQHF.

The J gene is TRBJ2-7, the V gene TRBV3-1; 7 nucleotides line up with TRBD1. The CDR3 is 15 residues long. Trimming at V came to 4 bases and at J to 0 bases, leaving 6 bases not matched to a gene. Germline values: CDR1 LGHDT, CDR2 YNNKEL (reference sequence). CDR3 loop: CASSRMDRFSYEQYF. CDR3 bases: TGTGCCAGCAGCCGGATGGACAGGTTCTCCTACGAGCAGTACTTC.

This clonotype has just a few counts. The CDR3 loop is CASSPTSGRTDTQYF. CDR3 coding DNA: TGTGCCAGCAGTCCGACTAGCGGGAGAACAGATACGCAGTATTTT. This rearrangement joins TRBV12-3 or TRBV12-4 to TRBJ2-3; 12 nucleotides match TRBD2. The CDR3 runs 15 residues. The J segment lost 3 bases and the V segment lost 5 bases, leaving 3 bases of the junction unmatched.

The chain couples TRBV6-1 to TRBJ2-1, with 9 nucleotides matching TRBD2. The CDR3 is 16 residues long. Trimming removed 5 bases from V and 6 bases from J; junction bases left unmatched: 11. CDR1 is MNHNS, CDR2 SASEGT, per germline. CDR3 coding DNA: TGTGCCAGCAGTACCCCGGCGGGAGGGCTTGGCAATGAGCAGTTCTTC. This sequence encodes CASSTPAGGLGNEQFF.

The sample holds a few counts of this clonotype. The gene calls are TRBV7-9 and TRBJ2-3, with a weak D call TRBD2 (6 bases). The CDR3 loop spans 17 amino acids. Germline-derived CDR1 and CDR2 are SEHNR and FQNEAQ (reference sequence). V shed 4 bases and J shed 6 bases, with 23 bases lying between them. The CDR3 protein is CASSSLRREFQVDTQYF. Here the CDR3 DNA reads TGTGCCAGCAGCTCCTTAAGGAGGGAGTTCCAGGTTGATACGCAGTATTTT.

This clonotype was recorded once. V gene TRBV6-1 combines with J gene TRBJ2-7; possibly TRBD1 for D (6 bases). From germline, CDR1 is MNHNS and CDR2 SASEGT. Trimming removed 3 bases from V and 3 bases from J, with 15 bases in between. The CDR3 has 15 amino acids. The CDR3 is CASSEYRVNIYEQYF. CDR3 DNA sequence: TGTGCCAGCAGTGAGTACAGGGTAAATATCTACGAGCAGTACTTC.

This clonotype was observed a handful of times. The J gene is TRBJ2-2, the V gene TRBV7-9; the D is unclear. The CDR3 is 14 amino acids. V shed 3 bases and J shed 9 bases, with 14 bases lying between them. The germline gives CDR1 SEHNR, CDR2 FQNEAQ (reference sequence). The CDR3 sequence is CASSFQRSDRELFF. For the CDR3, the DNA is TGTGCCAGCAGCTTTCAGAGGTCCGACCGGGAGCTGTTTTTT. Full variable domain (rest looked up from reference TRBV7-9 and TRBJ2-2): DTGVSQNPRHKITKRGQNVTFRCDPISEHNRLYWYRQTLGQGPEFLTYFQNEAQLEKSRLLSDRFSAERPKGSFSTLEIQRTEQGDSAMYLCASSFQRSDRELFFGEGSRLTVL.

CDR3 nucleotides: TGTGCCAGCAGTGAATTGAGGGTCCAGTACTTC. This codes for CASSELRVQYF. V and J are TRBV25-1 and TRBJ2-5; D may be TRBD2 (5 bases). The CDR3 covers 11 residues. Per germline, CDR1 MGHDK and CDR2 SYGVNS. Trimming removed 1 base at V and 10 bases at J, with 7 bases between.